Sequencing of this TCR beta chain was carried out in a study of blood T cells in healthy people across ages. Germline CDR1 and CDR2: SGHDT and YYEEEE. J gave up 5 bases and V 2 bases, and 6 bases lay outside the gene matches. The CDR3 is 14 amino acids. This clonotype was seen a handful of times. A second PCR, run for roughly 7 to 11 cycles, used a sample-barcoded 5' primer plus a J-beta primer mix. TCRdb ran MiXCR on the 5' RACE reads and lists one entry per CDR3 protein. The top ten clones hold under 35% of a sample with roughly 700,000 distinct CDR3 sequences, about 52% of them seen once. The sample comprised blood. The sequence was collected from a woman in her sixties in good health. The chain is built from TRBV5-6 and TRBJ2-7, with 8 bases that match TRBD2. The CDR3 nucleotides are TGTGCCAGCAGCTTTACTAGCGGAGTCCACGAGCAGTACTTC. Its protein is CASSFTSGVHEQYF.